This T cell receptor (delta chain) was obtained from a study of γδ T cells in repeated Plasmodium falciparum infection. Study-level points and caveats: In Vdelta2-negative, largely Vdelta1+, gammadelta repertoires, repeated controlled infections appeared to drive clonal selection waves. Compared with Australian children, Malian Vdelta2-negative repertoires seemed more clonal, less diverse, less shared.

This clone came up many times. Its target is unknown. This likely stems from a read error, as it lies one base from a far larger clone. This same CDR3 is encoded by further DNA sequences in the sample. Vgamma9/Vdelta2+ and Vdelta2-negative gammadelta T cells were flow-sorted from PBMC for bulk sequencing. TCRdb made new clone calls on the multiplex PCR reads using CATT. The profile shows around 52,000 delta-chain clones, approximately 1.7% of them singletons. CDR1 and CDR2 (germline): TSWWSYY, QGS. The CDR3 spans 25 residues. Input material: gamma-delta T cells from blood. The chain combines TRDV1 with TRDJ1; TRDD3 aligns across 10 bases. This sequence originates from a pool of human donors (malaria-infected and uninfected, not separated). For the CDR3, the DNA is TGTGCTCTCGGGGACTCTCCTACAACGGAACCCCAACCCCGTACTGGGGGATTACCAACCGATAAACTCATCTTT. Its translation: CALGDSPTTEPQPRTGGLPTDKLIF.